Listed here are 29 T cell receptor beta chains from one sample, sequenced in a study of blood T cell repertoires in COVID-19. Profiled with immunoSEQ multiplex PCR; TCRdb holds only in-frame clones, not every one. The repertoire holds 200,000 or so clones, with around 90% as singletons. The specimen sequenced was PBMCs or T cells enriched from blood (not recorded which). These receptors were obtained from a woman younger than 45 who had been exposed to COVID-19.

The chain carries TRBV5-6 and TRBJ2-7, with 10 bases identical to TRBD1. Germline V gene lookup returns CDR1 SGHDT and CDR2 YYEEEE. The CDR3 length is 14 residues. V lost 2 bases and J lost 7; bases outside the gene matches: 6. CDR3 sequence reads: CASSFDRGPWEQYF. As DNA, the CDR3 is TGTGCCAGCAGCTTTGACAGGGGGCCTTGGGAGCAGTACTTC.

The chain joins TRBV24-1 to TRBJ2-3; the match to TRBD1 covers 7 bases. CDR3 length: 15 residues. Unmatched junction bases numbered 3, after V lost 2 bases and J lost 2 bases. CDR1 and CDR2 from the germline V gene are KGHDR and SFDVKD. The chain's CDR3 is CATSDSGQTTDTQYF. Written as DNA, the CDR3 is TGTGCCACCAGTGATTCGGGACAGACCACAGATACGCAGTATTTT.

CDR3 coding DNA: TGTGCCAGCAGCAAAGAGGACAGGGGGCAGGGGACCCAGTACTTC. This sequence encodes CASSKEDRGQGTQYF. V is TRBV21-1 and J is TRBJ2-5; the D segment call TRBD1 is taken from the table without a DNA check. TRBV21-1 is assigned pseudogene status. The CDR3 has 15 amino acids.

The chain has TRBV4-2 and TRBJ2-2; D is uncertain. This CDR3 comprises 12 residues. CDR1 and CDR2 from the germline V gene are LGHNA and YNFKEQ. V dropped 5 bases and J dropped 5 bases, with 6 bases sitting between them. The CDR3 DNA is TGTGCCAGCAGCTTCAATACCGGGGAGCTGTTTTTT. Protein product: CASSFNTGELFF.

About this clone: One end of the junction is discordant with germline, which a read error may explain. The rearrangement links TRBV5-1 to TRBJ2-5; 15 nucleotides line up with TRBD2. The germline gives CDR1 SGHRS, CDR2 YFSETQ. The CDR3 totals 15 residues. The CDR3 bases are TGCGCCAGCAGCTCCCGGACTAGCGGGAGGGAGAGCCAGTACTTC. This gives the protein CASSSRTSGRESQYF. The whole variable domain, remainder taken from reference TRBV5-1 and TRBJ2-5, is KAGVTQTPRYLIKTRGQQVTLSCSPISGHRSVSWYQQTPGQGLQFLFEYFSETQRNKGNFPGRFSGRQFSNSRSEMNVSTLELGDSALYLCASSSRTSGRESQYFGPGTRLLVL.

The rearrangement joins TRBV9 to TRBJ2-1, with TRBD2 matching over 13 bases. Germline V gene data show CDR1 as SGDLS and CDR2 as YYNGEE. The CDR3 contains 18 residues. The V and J ends lost 10 bases and 2 bases, in that order; junction bases with no gene match: 15. The CDR3 spells CAGNQLAGGPVTYNEQFF. For the CDR3, the DNA is TGTGCCGGCAACCAACTAGCGGGAGGGCCGGTTACCTACAATGAGCAGTTCTTC.

This clone occurred a few times. The chain links TRBV12-3 or TRBV12-4 to TRBJ2-1; D ambiguous. The CDR3 length is 13 residues. Trimming removed 2 bases from V and 6 bases from J, with 8 bases in between. In DNA form, the CDR3 reads TGTGCCAGCAGTTTAACGGTGAGCAATGAGCAGTTCTTC. As protein: CASSLTVSNEQFF.

The chain joins TRBV30 to TRBJ1-2; TRBD1 matches 7 bases. The CDR3 has 13 residues. Germline V gene lookup returns CDR1 GTSNPN and CDR2 SVGIG (reference sequence). Trimming at V came to 0 bases and at J to 6 bases, leaving 4 bases not matched to a gene. The chain's CDR3 is CAWSVGGGNGYTF. CDR3 nucleotide sequence: TGTGCCTGGAGTGTAGGAGGGGGCAATGGCTACACCTTC. Together with reference TRBV30 and TRBJ1-2, the CDR3 gives the full variable domain: SQTIHQWPATLVQPVGSPLSLECTVEGTSNPNLYWYRQAAGRGLQLLFYSVGIGQISSEVPQNLSASRPQDRQFILSSKKLLLSDSGFYLCAWSVGGGNGYTFGSGTRLTVV.

The V call is TRBV9, the J call TRBJ2-7, with a possible D match to TRBD1 (5 bases). V was cut by 4 bases and J by 0 bases, with 14 bases left in between. Germline CDR1 reads SGDLS; CDR2 reads YYNGEE. The CDR3 is made up of 15 amino acids. For the CDR3, the DNA is TGTGCCAGCAGCCCCTCAGGGTCTACCTCCTACGAGCAGTACTTC. Translating it yields CASSPSGSTSYEQYF.

V gene TRBV11-2 combines with J gene TRBJ1-1; 7 bases line up with TRBD1. CDR1 and CDR2 from the germline V gene are SGHAT and FQNNGV. The CDR3 totals 13 residues. V dropped 4 bases and J dropped 5; count of bases not matched to a gene: 4. CDR3 amino acids: CASSSQGWTEAFF. Here the CDR3 DNA reads TGTGCCAGCAGCTCACAGGGGTGGACTGAAGCTTTCTTT.

This clone has just one count. This chain joins TRBV28 and TRBJ2-1, with 14 bases lining up with TRBD2. Trimming at V came to 4 bases and at J to 4 bases, leaving 3 bases not matched to a gene. Per germline, CDR1 MDHEN and CDR2 SYDVKM. CDR3 size: 16 residues. CDR3 in amino acids: CASSSGLAGVYNEQFF. CDR3 bases: TGTGCCAGCAGTTCGGGACTAGCGGGAGTTTACAATGAGCAGTTCTTC.

This sequence joins TRBV5-5 and TRBJ2-7; D possibly corresponds to TRBD2 (6 bases). Germline V gene lookup returns CDR1 SGHKS and CDR2 YYEKEE (reference sequence). V dropped 4 bases and J dropped 5 bases, with 19 bases sitting between them. This CDR3 spans 15 amino acids. CDR3 residues: CASSLGSMILDEQYF. CDR3 nucleotide sequence: TGTGCCAGCAGCCTCGGGAGTATGATTTTGGACGAGCAGTACTTC.

V gene TRBV5-1 combines with J gene TRBJ2-5; 7 bases fit TRBD2. The CDR3 totals 14 residues. Germline values: CDR1 SGHRS, CDR2 YFSETQ. With V trimmed by 4 bases and J by 5 bases, 8 bases remained unmatched. The CDR3 nucleotides are TGCGCCAGCAGCCCGGCTTGGGGAGGGGAGACCCAGTACTTC. Its protein product is CASSPAWGGETQYF.

This chain connects TRBV5-1 to TRBJ1-1; TRBD1 matches at 7 bases. Germline values: CDR1 SGHRS, CDR2 YFSETQ. The CDR3 has 16 amino acids. V shed 2 bases and J 1 base; nucleotides not matched to a gene: 8. CDR3 sequence: CASSFSEYRGNTEAFF. The CDR3 nucleotides read TGCGCCAGCAGCTTCTCCGAATACAGGGGGAACACTGAAGCTTTCTTT. Full variable domain (missing parts from reference TRBV5-1 and TRBJ1-1): KAGVTQTPRYLIKTRGQQVTLSCSPISGHRSVSWYQQTPGQGLQFLFEYFSETQRNKGNFPGRFSGRQFSNSRSEMNVSTLELGDSALYLCASSFSEYRGNTEAFFGQGTRLTVV.

CDR3 in DNA: TGTGCCAGCAGCCTTACCCTAGCGGAGCAAGAGACCCAGTACTTC. Its translation: CASSLTLAEQETQYF. V gene TRBV4-2 combines with J gene TRBJ2-5; 7 bases fit TRBD2. The length of the CDR3 is 15 residues. Germline V gene lookup returns CDR1 LGHNA and CDR2 YNFKEQ. V was clipped by 4 bases and J by 2 bases; unmatched bases: 7.

The chain carries TRBV5-1 and TRBJ2-7, with D uncertain. V dropped 0 bases and J dropped 0 bases, with 16 bases sitting between them. This CDR3 comprises 17 residues. CDR1 and CDR2 (germline): SGHRS, YFSETQ. This CDR3 is CASSLVPFPVGSYEQYF. As DNA, the CDR3 is TGCGCCAGCAGCTTGGTCCCTTTCCCCGTCGGCTCCTACGAGCAGTACTTC. Full variable domain (outside the CDR3, taken from reference TRBV5-1 and TRBJ2-7): KAGVTQTPRYLIKTRGQQVTLSCSPISGHRSVSWYQQTPGQGLQFLFEYFSETQRNKGNFPGRFSGRQFSNSRSEMNVSTLELGDSALYLCASSLVPFPVGSYEQYFGPGTRLTVT.

The chain links TRBV10-3 to TRBJ1-5; 8 bases line up with TRBD1. The CDR3 is made up of 13 amino acids. From germline, CDR1 is ENHRY and CDR2 SYGVKD. V dropped 6 bases and J dropped 9; count of bases not matched to a gene: 7. The CDR3 bases are TGTGCCATCAGCCCGACAGGGGATCGGCCCCAGCATTTT. This gives the protein CAISPTGDRPQHF.

The gene calls are TRBV11-2 and TRBJ1-4; a possible D gene is TRBD1 (5 bases). The CDR3 runs 15 residues. Germline values: CDR1 SGHAT, CDR2 FQNNGV. V was clipped by 6 bases and J by 0 bases, with 11 bases between them. CDR3 nucleotides: TGTGCCAGCAGGGGGGGGGTTTCAACTAATGAAAAACTGTTTTTT. Encoded protein: CASRGGVSTNEKLFF.

Only a few counts were recorded for this clone. The chain links TRBV25-1 to TRBJ2-7, with D possibly matching TRBD1 (5 bases). The germline gives CDR1 MGHDK, CDR2 SYGVNS. This CDR3 comprises 15 residues. The V gene lost 1 base and the J gene lost 2 bases, with 12 bases spanning the gap. CDR3 sequence (DNA): TGTGCCAGCAGTGAATGGGTGACAGACACCTACGAGCAGTACTTC. Protein product: CASSEWVTDTYEQYF.

The rearrangement uses TRBV18 and TRBJ1-6; weak D call: TRBD1 (5 bases). Trimming pared 5 bases from V and 7 bases from J, leaving 12 bases between. The CDR3 has 14 residues. CDR1 is KGHSH and CDR2 is LQKENI in the germline V gene. CDR3 coding DNA: TGTGCCAGCTCAACTGGACAACGGAATTCACCCCTCCACTTT. Encoded protein: CASSTGQRNSPLHF. The whole variable domain, remainder taken from reference TRBV18 and TRBJ1-6, is NAGVMQNPRHLVRRRGQEARLRCSPMKGHSHVYWYRQLPEEGLKFMVYLQKENIIDESGMPKERFSAEFPKEGPSILRIQQVVRGDSAAYFCASSTGQRNSPLHFGNGTRLTVT.

The V and J genes are TRBV19 and TRBJ2-4, with 13 bases fitting TRBD2. J lost 0 bases, V lost 5 bases, and 10 bases had no gene match. The CDR3 sequence is 19 residues long. Germline CDR1 is LNHDA and CDR2 is SQIVND (reference sequence). The CDR3 protein is CASSPRTSGGQIAKNIQYF. CDR3 bases: TGTGCCAGTAGTCCCCGGACTAGCGGGGGACAGATAGCCAAAAACATTCAGTACTTC.

The V gene is TRBV12-3 or TRBV12-4, the J gene TRBJ2-7; no firm D call. V lost 7 bases, J lost 4 bases, and 14 bases lay in between. This CDR3 spans 13 amino acids. The DNA of the CDR3 is TGTGCCAGCACTGGTGGTAGCAGATACGAGCAGTACTTC. This encodes CASTGGSRYEQYF.

The V gene is TRBV19, the J gene TRBJ1-1, with unresolved D. The CDR3 sequence is 11 residues long. Deletions cut 11 bases from V and 0 bases from J, with 7 bases between. Germline V gives CDR1 LNHDA, CDR2 SQIVND (reference sequence). The CDR3 reads CAVQVNTEAFF. The CDR3 DNA reads TGTGCCGTCCAGGTGAACACTGAAGCTTTCTTT.

This chain uses TRBV19 with TRBJ1-2; 10 bases are shared with TRBD1. Germline CDR1 reads LNHDA; CDR2 reads SQIVND (reference sequence). The ends lost 5 bases at V and 4 bases at J; junction bases unmatched: 10. The CDR3 is 16 residues long. CDR3 DNA: TGTGCCAGTAGTGGAGATCGACAGGGGGCGACCTATGGCTACACCTTC. This encodes CASSGDRQGATYGYTF.

The chain carries TRBV6-5 and TRBJ2-7, with 9 bases aligning to TRBD1. Germline CDR1 and CDR2: MNHEY and SVGAGI. The CDR3 has 13 amino acids. J was trimmed by 6 bases and V by 11 bases; bases with no gene match: 11. The CDR3: CAGAGTGRREQYF. The CDR3 bases are TGTGCCGGGGCCGGGACAGGGCGTCGCGAGCAGTACTTC.

The chain combines TRBV5-1 with TRBJ1-5, with 11 bases matching TRBD1. Germline V lookup: CDR1 SGHRS, CDR2 YFSETQ. The CDR3 contains 16 residues. J gave up 1 base and V 4 bases, and 4 bases lay outside the gene matches. The CDR3 region has the DNA TGCGCCAGCAGCCCAGGGACAGGGGGAAGCAATCAGCCCCAGCATTTT. Encoded protein: CASSPGTGGSNQPQHF.

The V gene is TRBV30, the J gene TRBJ2-7; D uncertain. In germline, CDR1 is GTSNPN, CDR2 SVGIG (reference sequence). V was pared by 2 bases and J by 0 bases, with 11 bases between. The length of the CDR3 is 14 residues. This chain's CDR3 is CAWSYRITSYEQYF. As DNA, the CDR3 is TGTGCCTGGAGTTACAGAATAACCTCCTACGAGCAGTACTTC.

This chain uses TRBV9 with TRBJ1-6; D perhaps matches TRBD1 (6 bases). This CDR3 comprises 17 residues. The germline V gene has CDR1 SGDLS and CDR2 YYNGEE. V dropped 4 bases and J dropped 3 bases, with 17 bases sitting between them. The CDR3 sequence: CASSPKPQGFYNSPLHF. The CDR3 coding sequence is TGTGCCAGCAGCCCCAAGCCCCAGGGGTTCTATAATTCACCCCTCCACTTT.

The chain carries TRBV4-1 and TRBJ1-2; a weak D match, TRBD1 (5 bases). V was shortened by 2 bases and J by 6 bases, with 13 bases between the two germline ends. Germline V lookup: CDR1 MGHRA, CDR2 YSYEKL. This CDR3 spans 14 amino acids. The CDR3 here is CASSQPGTGNGYTF. The CDR3 DNA follows: TGCGCCAGCAGCCAACCTGGGACTGGGAATGGCTACACCTTC.